Listed below are T cell receptor beta chains from one sample, sequenced in a study of blood T cell repertoires in COVID-19. Sequencing used immunoSEQ multiplex PCR; TCRdb keeps in-frame clones, though not all of them. The table lists 75,000 to 95,000 clones, 75% to 90% of them singletons. The material sequenced was peripheral blood. The receptor source for this set is a human donor in a cohort sampled during active COVID-19. Both conserved end residues are part of each CDR3.

TRBJ2-7 | TRBV28 | CASSSTSGSYEQYF
TRBJ1-4 | TRBV7-9 | CASSPPSTWGTSNEKLFF
TRBJ2-5 | TRBV18 | CASSPRTANGETQYF
TRBJ2-1 | TRBV6-2/TRBV6-3 | CASSMLLATNEQFF
TRBJ2-3 | TRBV28 | CASQTASKGGDTQYF
TRBJ2-7 | TRBV7-2 | CASSSDRSYEQYF
TRBJ1-2 | TRBV12-5 | CASEEAGGYTF
TRBJ2-5 | TRBV6-2/TRBV6-3 | CASSYLGTSGPGHF
TRBJ2-7 | TRBV27 | CASSFSGGAEQYF
TRBJ1-5 | TRBV6-1 | CASSVEGFLSNQPQHF
TRBJ2-7 | TRBV28 | CASSQGQYYEQYF
TRBJ1-6 | TRBV28 | CASSSGQGNSPLHF
TRBJ2-1 | TRBV7-9 | CASSGTDGSSYNEQFF
TRBJ1-4 | TRBV5-1 | CASSLTGEKLFF
TRBJ1-2 | TRBV5-4 | CASSLGGTTSYGYTF
TRBJ2-7 | TRBV28 | CASSLGDRGYEQYF
TRBJ2-1 | TRBV20-1 | CSASRGPSYNEQFF
TRBJ2-6 | TRBV5-4 | CASSSGLADVAGANVLTF
TRBJ1-4 | TRBV7-6 | CASSFNPDEKLFF
TRBJ2-1 | TRBV5-1 | CASSNPTDHNEQFF
TRBJ2-1 | TRBV3-1/TRBV3-2 | CASSQDASGRLGIF
TRBJ2-7 | TRBV7-3 | CASSLGLAGLGWEQYF
TRBJ1-3 | TRBV5-6 | CASSLAPPGSGNTIYF
TRBJ2-1 | TRBV5-3 | CARSLNCRNEQFF
TRBJ2-1 | TRBV7-6 | CASSARTGGDEQFF
TRBJ1-5 | TRBV3-1/TRBV3-2 | CASSPTGQGWQPQHF
TRBJ1-5 | TRBV2 | CASTAGQGRQPQHF
TRBJ2-3 | TRBV7-9 | CASSFWTSGTDTQYF
TRBJ2-7 | TRBV7-6 | CASSLEGQYEQYF
TRBJ2-1 | TRBV6-4 | CASSVVAGDEQFF
TRBJ1-1 | TRBV30 | CAWSPLFLGAFF